What follows describes a single T cell receptor (beta chain). This clone was recorded a few times. Which antigen it targets is not known. No much larger clonotype is one base removed from it; base qualities were not supplied. V is pared back by 2 bases and J by 3 bases, with 7 bases lying between the germline termini. CDR1 KGHSH and CDR2 LQKENI were looked up in the germline V gene. Counted from cysteine to phenylalanine, this CDR3 has 14 amino acids. Of the read, only the CDR3 DNA is kept; its 42 bases are in frame from base 1. This entry comes from a study of cytomegalovirus exposure and HLA in healthy donors (dated by TCRdb to about 2017). Turning to the overall study: An earlier analysis of 587 of the donors reported 250 to 300 Gb of sequence data and 117 million unique TCR beta sequences from 190 million or so T cells. Roughly 300 gigabases of sequencing data and 75 million to 85 million unique TCR sequences made up an early release that covered approximately 620 HLA-typed donors. Of the 300 to 450 genotyped donors, approximately 80% fell in the genetic ancestry cluster associated with self-reported Caucasian donors. The study was designed to test whether signatures of past pathogen exposure could be identified by cataloging public T cell receptors. Using immunosequencing, the study profiled T cell repertoires from approximately 700 subjects and related those repertoires to cytomegalovirus serostatus. Along with the approximately 700-subject first cohort, a separate validation cohort of more than 90 different subjects was used. To predict cytomegalovirus infection status, the study combined high-throughput TCR immunosequencing, statistical association of individual TCRs with disease status, and machine learning. A later analysis re-analyzed previously published TCR beta repertoires from roughly 600 donors and added high-resolution HLA genotyping to study TCR occurrence patterns. In the later analysis, no new phenotypic data were used to find candidate immune exposures; instead, reliance was placed on TCR beta sequences and their occurrence across donors. An earlier analysis of 500 to 650 of the donors applied high-throughput TCR beta sequencing to assess whether each TCR beta V gene segment acted as functional or pseudogenic. Alongside the repertoire data, information on donor age, sex, ethnicity and CMV serostatus was compiled. A later genetic analysis took genome-wide SNP genotypes for 398 of the 666 donors and used that subset as a discovery cohort. Every discovery cohort repertoire had been produced on one sequencing platform. HLA typing included class I and class II loci at four-digit resolution. The number of typed donors differed by locus: roughly 629-640 for A, B, C, DRB1 and DQB1; approximately 540 for DQA1; over 600 for DPA1; and some 450 for DPB1. Because of strong linkage in the cohort, 5 or 6 DR-DQ haplotypes were treated as single units for association and clustering. Among a few hundred genotyped donors of the cohort, an average of approximately 230,000 unique TCR beta nucleotide sequences were sequenced per donor, 15% to 20% of them non-productive. Points the paper makes about the study in general: The classifier was reported to diagnose cytomegalovirus status with high specificity and sensitivity in both the original cohort and the validation cohort. The 87-base-pair reads could not distinguish some IMGT-functional V segments, including TRBV6-2 and TRBV6-3, so those segments were excluded. In the study, approximately 160 TCR beta chains were listed as associated with cytomegalovirus. Because counts were too low, about 18 rarely observed V segments, including chromosome 9 orphons, were excluded from the earlier analysis of some 590 of the donors. A later genetic analysis reported fewer N-insertions in productive TCRs among donors in an Asian-associated ancestry cluster than the roughly 700-donor mean. An association between a missense DCLRE1C variant and V-gene and J-gene trimming of TCR beta chains was found in a later genetic analysis and replicated in an independent cohort. Roughly uniform sequencing depth across donors was assumed in presence/absence analyses, although this assumption may not hold. At a false discovery rate of 0.05, a later analysis linked some 18,000 TCR beta sequences to specific HLA alleles. An earlier analysis of approximately 570 of the donors showed that most TCR beta V segments appeared in productive rearrangements either about 87% or about 30% of the time, which broadly matched IMGT annotations. A later analysis found that most CMV-associated TCR beta chains appeared HLA-restricted, with HLA associations seemingly driven largely by CMV exposure. The only immune exposure information available for the cohort was CMV serostatus. Across donors, most TCR sequences were observed very rarely, whereas some public TCRs were present in many individuals. Because HLA typing was missing for some donors at each locus, association tests included only the typed subset. In a later analysis, several top co-occurrence clusters were reported to appear linked to parvovirus B19, influenza, CMV and Epstein-Barr virus. The cohort was sequenced for TCR beta chains only, and without alpha or paired-chain data the features that could be detected were limited. The authors suggested that the approach could potentially be extended to other disease states and immunological phenotypes. A few of the identified cytomegalovirus-associated TCR beta chains were confirmed in vitro to be specific for cytomegalovirus antigens. When HLA alleles, especially DR and DQ, strongly co-occurred, TCR associations were difficult to assign to individual alleles. A cluster of highly shared sequence variants was judged likely to represent a technical artifact of the sequencing pipeline. A further reported finding was that TCR beta sequences accurately predicted the HLA-A and HLA-B alleles for most subjects in the first cohort. Linkage disequilibrium might explain the correlated functional status among segregating V segments, but an unknown experimental factor could not be excluded. In a later analysis, TCR association rates were found to vary across HLA loci, with the most associated TCRs seen for DRB1 alleles and the fewest for HLA-C alleles. Compared with equally common non-associated chains, HLA-associated TCR beta chains in a later analysis were more clonally expanded and had lower generation probabilities.

The library was prepared using the immunoSEQ multiplex PCR assay. For the multiplex PCR, a mixture combining 60 forward primers for TCR Vbeta segments and 13 reverse primers for TCR Jbeta segments was used. A multiplex PCR assay on genomic DNA amplified the CDR3 region of rearranged TCR beta genes. Amplified TCR beta libraries were sequenced as 87-base-pair reads on the Illumina HiSeq System. The study's processing was this. In a later analysis, tens of millions of unique TCR beta chains were counted across the 500 to 850 repertoires, and roughly 11 million of these chains were shared by at least two donors. To remove PCR and sequencing errors, raw reads were error-corrected and collapsed into unique sequences using a nearest-neighbor algorithm that merged closely related sequences. To assign V, D and J gene segments, CDR3 sequences were aligned to IMGT reference sequences. For a sequence to be retained, a match of at least six nucleotides to both a V gene segment and a J gene segment was required. Rearrangements were called productive when the CDR3 lacked stop codons and stayed in frame with V and J; all others were non-productive. CDR3 was defined according to IMGT convention as the region running from the second conserved V-encoded cysteine to the conserved J-encoded phenylalanine. The earlier analysis of fewer than 750 of the donors excluded sequences that lacked an unambiguous match to a single V gene segment. In an earlier analysis of a few hundred of the donors, V segments were called functional above 56.7% productive rearrangements and were called segregating when the between-donor standard deviation exceeded 5%. A statistical classification framework was developed to diagnose cytomegalovirus status using the catalog of TCR beta chain sequences. In a later analysis, TCR nucleotide sequences were compared against IMGT/GENE-DB human TR gene sequences so that V and J genes could be assigned. A later analysis assigned CDR3 sequences and most-parsimonious VDJ recombination scenarios with the TCRdist pipeline. A later analysis defined each TCR beta chain by its CDR3 amino acid sequence plus V-gene family, and excluded reads lacking a unique V-gene family. A later analysis removed several hundred highly shared, low-generation-probability nucleotide sequences to deal with suspected cross-contamination and a sequencing artifact. In a later analysis, a clonal expansion index for each public chain was calculated from normalized within-repertoire ranks of inferred template counts. A later analysis computed generation probabilities with a VDJ recombination model fitted to out-of-frame rearrangements, and checked the results against IGoR. In a later analysis, TCR-TCR, TCR-HLA and TCR-CMV co-occurrence was scored with hypergeometric tests, and a repertoire-size bias correction was applied to TCR pairs. False discovery rates were estimated in a later analysis by permuting HLA or CMV assignments 20 times. In a later analysis, co-occurring TCRs were grouped with DBSCAN, and TCRdist sequence similarity was added when clustering was performed within HLA-allele-positive subsets. Repertoires with fewer than 30,000 or more than 120,000 public chains were left out of co-occurrence clustering, as were five repertoires with anomalous nucleotide sharing. This immuneACCESS table, as held by TCRdb, lists in-frame sequences with V and J called but not all clones. Of the missing ones, under half trace to an unresolved V gene in checked studies; the others have no known cause. Clone size and V and J calls were adopted from that table, with D and trimming inferred from the DNA. A total of 95,000 or so clones appear in this sample, about three quarters of them only once. Together, the top ten hold more than 12% of the sample.

In total, fewer than 750 healthy bone marrow donors made up the cohort. At the time of sampling, all cohort members were nominally healthy, though unrecorded immune exposures were likely present. The donor tested CMV seropositive, placing the donor among the roughly 300 seropositive members of the cohort. Every donor gave a peripheral blood sample, and the peripheral blood mononuclear cells from that sample were used for TCR beta sequencing. The Qiagen DNeasy Blood Extraction Kit was used to extract genomic DNA from the blood cell samples. The origin of this receptor is a woman in her forties or fifties in good health and CMV-seropositive. Material: PBMCs. The chain uses TRBV18 and TRBJ2-2; the D gene identity is not certain. This receptor carries the CDR3 CASSPGPDTGELFF. The base sequence is TGTGCCAGCTCACCAGGTCCGGACACCGGGGAGCTGTTTTTT.